This entry lists 23 T cell receptor beta chains sequenced from one sample in a study of blood T cell repertoires in COVID-19. Data came from immunoSEQ multiplex PCR; TCRdb stores just in-frame clones and leaves some out. The sample lists tens of thousands of clones, about 80% occurring once. Sequencing was carried out using peripheral blood. Receptors were obtained from a man under 40 with COVID-19, enrolled during active disease.

The chain links TRBV29-1 to TRBJ1-1; 7 bases match TRBD1. The CDR3 extends over 12 amino acids. CDR1 and CDR2 (germline): SQVTM, ANQGSEA. Losses at the gene ends were 6 bases for V and 3 bases for J; bases not matched to a gene: 4. CDR3 sequence (DNA): TGCAGCGTACGGACAGGAGACACTGAAGCTTTCTTT. Its protein product is CSVRTGDTEAFF. The full variable domain, rest sourced from reference TRBV29-1 and TRBJ1-1, is SAVISQKPSRDICQRGTSLTIQCQVDSQVTMMFWYRQQPGQSLTLIATANQGSEATYESGFVIDKFPISRPNLTFSTLTVSNMSPEDSSIYLCSVRTGDTEAFFGQGTRLTVV.

V is TRBV11-1 and J is TRBJ2-3, with D possibly being TRBD2 (5 bases). Looked up from germline, CDR1 is SGHAT and CDR2 is FQDESV (reference sequence). The length of the CDR3 is 16 residues. The germline V and J ends were trimmed by 3 bases and 0 bases, with 13 bases remaining between them. The CDR3 protein is CASSFSGEFSTDTQYF. The CDR3, as DNA: TGTGCCAGCAGCTTTTCCGGGGAGTTCAGCACAGATACGCAGTATTTT.

The chain combines TRBV5-4 with TRBJ1-2, with 8 bases fitting TRBD1. Germline CDR1 reads SGHNT; CDR2 reads YYREEE (reference sequence). The CDR3 spans 15 residues. V trimming: 0 bases; J trimming: 4 bases; junction bases outside the gene matches: 5. CDR3: CASSLGTGSPYGYTF. The CDR3 DNA follows: TGTGCCAGCAGCTTGGGGACAGGGTCCCCCTATGGCTACACCTTC.

This clone was detected many times. This chain links TRBV7-9 with TRBJ1-1, with a possible D match to TRBD1 (6 bases). Per germline, CDR1 SEHNR and CDR2 FQNEAQ (reference sequence). The ends were cut back, 5 bases at V and 0 bases at J, with 13 bases in the middle. The CDR3 is made up of 15 amino acids. The CDR3 DNA reads TGTGCCAGCAGCACTCTCAGGGGCGTGAACACTGAAGCTTTCTTT. This sequence encodes CASSTLRGVNTEAFF.

This rearrangement joins TRBV4-2 to TRBJ1-1, with D maybe TRBD1 (5 bases). The CDR3 is 14 amino acids. Germline V lookup: CDR1 LGHNA, CDR2 YNFKEQ. Trimming pared 4 bases from V and 1 base from J, leaving 10 bases between. CDR3 in amino acids: CASSLGHRNTEAFF. The CDR3 DNA reads as TGTGCCAGCAGCCTAGGACACCGGAACACTGAAGCTTTCTTT.

The chain is built from TRBV5-6 and TRBJ2-5, with TRBD2 identical over 14 bases. CDR1 SGHDT and CDR2 YYEEEE come from the germline V gene. This CDR3 is built from 17 residues. V shed 4 bases, J shed 2 bases, and the junction held 7 bases outside the gene matches. The CDR3 region is CASSAGLAGDLQETQYF. The CDR3, as DNA: TGTGCCAGCAGCGCGGGACTAGCGGGGGACCTACAAGAGACCCAGTACTTC.

The rearrangement links TRBV7-9 to TRBJ2-5; D is perhaps TRBD2 (6 bases). The germline gives CDR1 SEHNR, CDR2 FQNEAQ (reference sequence). This CDR3 contains 13 residues. The V gene lost 5 bases and the J gene lost 1 base, with 8 bases spanning the gap. The CDR3 loop reads CASSRDFQETQYF. CDR3 DNA: TGTGCCAGCAGCCGGGACTTCCAAGAGACCCAGTACTTC.

Only one count was recorded for this clone. The CDR3 loop is CASSVRPGGAFGANVLTF. The CDR3 DNA is TGTGCCAGCAGCGTCAGGCCAGGGGGCGCGTTTGGGGCCAACGTCCTGACTTTC. This rearrangement joins TRBV9 to TRBJ2-6; 8 nucleotides match TRBD1. V dropped 2 bases and J dropped 3; count of bases not matched to a gene: 10. CDR3 length: 18 amino acids. Germline lookup yields CDR1 SGDLS and CDR2 YYNGEE.

This chain joins TRBV28 and TRBJ1-4; tentatively, D is TRBD1 (6 bases). The germline V gene has CDR1 MDHEN and CDR2 SYDVKM. Between the trimmed V and J ends, which lost 4 bases and 4 bases, there was a span of 13 bases. This CDR3 has 15 amino acids. The chain's CDR3 is CASSSAGTSNEKLFF. Written as DNA, the CDR3 is TGTGCCAGCAGTTCTGCCGGGACAAGTAATGAAAAACTGTTTTTT.

This chain uses TRBV7-3 with TRBJ1-1, with D maybe TRBD1 (5 bases). The CDR3 runs 15 residues. Trimming removed 1 base at V and 1 base at J, with 10 bases between. CDR1 and CDR2 (germline): SGHTA, FQGTGA. Here the CDR3 DNA reads TGTGCCAGCAGCTTAAGCGGGGCTAGGAACACTGAAGCTTTCTTT. Encoded protein: CASSLSGARNTEAFF.

The chain combines TRBV5-1 with TRBJ2-7; unclear D gene. Trimming took off 2 bases at V and 0 bases at J, with 12 bases between the two ends. The CDR3 is 15 residues long. In germline, CDR1 is SGHRS, CDR2 YFSETQ. Written as DNA, the CDR3 is TGCGCCAGCAGCTTTTCAGCGCTGTCCTCCTACGAGCAGTACTTC. This sequence encodes CASSFSALSSYEQYF.

The chain recombines TRBV28 with TRBJ1-2, with a tentative D call TRBD1 (6 bases). The CDR3 has 16 residues. In germline, CDR1 is MDHEN, CDR2 SYDVKM. The ends were cut back, 3 bases at V and 2 bases at J, with 16 bases in the middle. The CDR3 is CASSFPLGGRNYGYTF. CDR3 DNA: TGTGCCAGCAGTTTCCCCCTGGGGGGGCGGAACTATGGCTACACCTTC.

This clone has a handful of counts. The chain combines TRBV7-9 with TRBJ2-4; TRBD1 aligns across 9 bases. This CDR3 contains 13 residues. From germline, CDR1 is SEHNR and CDR2 FQNEAQ (reference sequence). V was pared by 5 bases and J by 8 bases, with 4 bases of the junction left unmatched. CDR3 in DNA: TGTGCCAGCAGCGATGACAGGGGGTACATTCAGTACTTC. Protein product: CASSDDRGYIQYF.

V and J are TRBV19 and TRBJ1-6; 10 nucleotides match TRBD1. CDR3 length: 15 residues. Germline values: CDR1 LNHDA, CDR2 SQIVND (reference sequence). Trimming took 5 bases from V and 7 from J; bases not matched to a gene: 5. The CDR3 region is CASSPRTGGNSPLHF. CDR3 sequence (DNA): TGTGCCAGTAGTCCCAGGACAGGGGGGAATTCACCCCTCCACTTT.

The V call is TRBV5-4, the J call TRBJ2-3; TRBD2 aligns across 13 bases. CDR3 length: 16 residues. Germline loops: CDR1 SGHNT, CDR2 YYREEE (reference sequence). V shed 3 bases and J 2 bases; nucleotides not matched to a gene: 3. CDR3 DNA sequence: TGTGCCAGCAGCTCCGGACTAGCGGGGGTCACAGATACGCAGTATTTT. Residues: CASSSGLAGVTDTQYF.

The gene calls are TRBV24-1 and TRBJ2-2; 9 bases align to TRBD2. The CDR3 contains 15 residues. The V gene end was trimmed by 5 bases and the J gene end by 4 bases; junction bases not matched to a gene: 4. Per the germline V gene, CDR1 is KGHDR and CDR2 is SFDVKD. The DNA for the CDR3 is TGTGCCACCAGTGGTACGACTAGCGGCACCGGGGAGCTGTTTTTT. This codes for CATSGTTSGTGELFF.

The genes are TRBV7-2 and TRBJ2-2, with 8 bases lining up with TRBD2. Germline values: CDR1 SGHTA, CDR2 FQGNSA. V lost 5 bases and J lost 2; bases outside the gene matches: 4. The CDR3 sequence is 15 residues long. The CDR3 here is CASSALAGNTGELFF. The DNA of the CDR3 is TGTGCCAGCAGCGCGTTAGCGGGAAACACCGGGGAGCTGTTTTTT.

V and J are TRBV10-1 and TRBJ2-4, with 9 bases aligning to TRBD1. V trimming: 5 bases; J trimming: 5 bases; junction bases outside the gene matches: 1. Germline V gives CDR1 WNHNN, CDR2 SYGVQD (reference sequence). The CDR3 is 13 amino acids. The CDR3 DNA sequence: TGCGCCAGCAGTCGGACAGGGGAAAACATTCAGTACTTC. Translated, it gives CASSRTGENIQYF.

The chain recombines TRBV12-5 with TRBJ1-4; D perhaps matches TRBD1 (6 bases). CDR1 and CDR2 (germline): LGHNT, FRNRAP. The CDR3 is 14 amino acids. The ends were cut back, 6 bases at V and 2 bases at J, with 10 bases in the middle. CDR3 region: CASGTGWTNEKLFF. In DNA, the CDR3 is TGTGCTAGTGGAACAGGGTGGACTAATGAAAAACTGTTTTTT.

This chain uses TRBV30 with TRBJ1-2; 9 positions agree with TRBD1. The CDR3 consists of 14 residues. The V and J ends lost 3 bases and 2 bases, in that order; junction bases with no gene match: 4. Looked up from germline, CDR1 is GTSNPN and CDR2 is SVGIG (reference sequence). The CDR3 nucleotides are TGTGCCTGGAGCGCCGGGACAGGGAACTATGGCTACACCTTC. It codes for CAWSAGTGNYGYTF.

This sequence joins TRBV4-1 and TRBJ1-2; 7 positions match TRBD1. With V trimmed by 4 bases and J by 8 bases, 7 bases remained unmatched. Germline CDR1 reads MGHRA; CDR2 reads YSYEKL. This CDR3 spans 13 amino acids. Written as DNA, the CDR3 is TGCGCCAGCAGCCCGACAGGGCTGCTGGGCTACACCTTC. Amino acids: CASSPTGLLGYTF.

The chain combines TRBV9 with TRBJ1-2; 8 bases map to TRBD1. Germline assignment: CDR1 SGDLS and CDR2 YYNGEE. The CDR3 sequence is 13 residues long. Trimming cost V 6 bases and J 6 bases; bases outside gene matches: 7. CDR3 sequence (DNA): TGTGCCAGCAACCAACAGGGGGGTGATGGCTACACCTTC. It yields the protein CASNQQGGDGYTF.

The V and J genes are TRBV6-5 and TRBJ2-7; TRBD1 aligns across 9 bases. Germline values: CDR1 MNHEY, CDR2 SVGAGI. Trimming at V came to 6 bases and at J to 6 bases, leaving 12 bases not matched to a gene. The length of the CDR3 is 15 residues. DNA for the CDR3: TGTGCCAGCAGGACCCATGGGACAGGGCTCCTCGAGCAGTACTTC. It specifies CASRTHGTGLLEQYF.